The 27 T cell receptor beta chains below were found in one sample sequenced in a study of patients and donors after allogeneic stem cell transplantation. In TCRdb, the RT-PCR reads were re-called with MiXCR into one record per CDR3 protein. The sample lists approximately 200,000 distinct CDR3 sequences, 38% occurring once. Sequencing was performed on blood, either unsorted or a sorted T cell fraction (not recorded which). These receptors were taken from a human donor who was either an allogeneic HSCT recipient or a stem cell or donor lymphocyte infusion donor (not recorded which). It is not recorded whose cells these are; they may come from a transplant donor.

The DNA for the CDR3 is TGTGCCACCAGTGATCCAACCGTCCTCTATGGCTACACCTTC. Its protein is CATSDPTVLYGYTF. The chain carries TRBV24-1 and TRBJ1-2; D not certain. V lost 3 bases, J lost 4 bases, and 11 bases lay in between. This CDR3 region has 14 residues. Germline V gives CDR1 KGHDR, CDR2 SFDVKD.

This rearrangement joins TRBV3-1 to TRBJ2-5, with D perhaps assigned TRBD1 or TRBD2 (5 bases each). V gave up 4 bases and J gave up 6 bases, with 18 bases separating them. The CDR3 runs to 15 residues. CDR1 and CDR2 (germline): LGHDT, YNNKEL (reference sequence). Here the CDR3 DNA reads TGTGCCAGCAGCCCCCGGGACCGACGCTTTCAGACCCAGTACTTC. Protein product: CASSPRDRRFQTQYF.

The V and J genes are TRBV27 and TRBJ1-6; 8 bases align to TRBD1. Germline trimming cut 5 bases from V and 4 bases from J; bases unmatched to any gene: 7. This CDR3 has 16 residues. Germline V gene data show CDR1 as MNHEY and CDR2 as SMNVEV (reference sequence). CDR3 in amino acids: CASSLSGQVYNSPLHF. The CDR3 region has the DNA TGTGCCAGCAGTCTCTCGGGACAGGTGTATAATTCACCCCTCCACTTT.

The rearrangement joins TRBV28 to TRBJ1-6; D is uncertain. The germline CDR1 and CDR2 sequences are MDHEN and SYDVKM. The CDR3 contains 12 residues. The ends were cut back, 0 bases at V and 9 bases at J, with 3 bases in the middle. The CDR3 spells CASSLWASPLHF. Written as DNA, the CDR3 is TGTGCCAGCAGTTTATGGGCTTCACCCCTCCACTTT.

This clonotype came up a few times. The chain employs TRBV4-2 and TRBJ1-2, with 10 bases fitting TRBD1. This CDR3 has 16 residues. J was trimmed by 4 bases and V by 3 bases; bases with no gene match: 8. Germline lookup yields CDR1 LGHNA and CDR2 YNFKEQ. The CDR3 region is CASSQQGTGVTYGYTF. DNA for the CDR3: TGTGCCAGCAGCCAGCAGGGGACAGGGGTAACCTATGGCTACACCTTC.

This chain connects TRBV9 to TRBJ1-2, with D tentatively TRBD1 (5 bases). V lost 0 bases to trimming and J lost 3 bases, with 9 bases between them. This CDR3 comprises 14 residues. CDR1 SGDLS and CDR2 YYNGEE come from the germline V gene. The CDR3 reads CASSVGKGDYGYTF. The CDR3 nucleotides read TGTGCCAGCAGCGTAGGAAAAGGGGACTATGGCTACACCTTC.

The J gene is TRBJ1-2, the V gene TRBV6-5; D not certain. V was cut by 1 base and J by 4 bases, with 7 bases left in between. Germline V lookup: CDR1 MNHEY, CDR2 SVGAGI. The CDR3 extends over 13 amino acids. The chain's CDR3 is CASSYWASYGYTF. The DNA of the CDR3 is TGTGCCAGCAGTTACTGGGCCTCCTATGGCTACACCTTC.

This clonotype was seen a few times. The chain joins TRBV20-1 to TRBJ1-5, with unresolved D. The CDR3 is 13 residues long. V shed 4 bases and J shed 5 bases, with 12 bases lying between them. From germline, CDR1 is DFQATT and CDR2 SNEGSKA (reference sequence). The CDR3: CSAKTQADQPQHF. The CDR3 bases are TGCAGTGCTAAGACGCAGGCTGATCAGCCCCAGCATTTT.

The chain couples TRBV6-5 to TRBJ1-3; D remains unclear. Germline V gene data show CDR1 as MNHEY and CDR2 as SVGAGI. The CDR3 runs 11 residues. Deletions cut 8 bases from V and 5 bases from J, with 7 bases between. The CDR3 region is CASHTRNTIYF. In DNA form, the CDR3 reads TGTGCCAGCCATACCAGAAACACCATATATTTT.

A few counts support this clonotype. V and J are TRBV7-2 and TRBJ2-1, with D possibly being TRBD2 (6 bases). CDR3 length: 14 residues. CDR1 and CDR2 (germline): SGHTA, FQGNSA. V dropped 0 bases and J dropped 10 bases, with 13 bases sitting between them. In DNA, the CDR3 is TGTGCCAGCAGCTTAGCGGGAGGCCGCCGAGAGCAGTTCTTC. This sequence encodes CASSLAGGRREQFF.

The table lists this clonotype with a few counts. The rearrangement links TRBV7-2 to TRBJ1-5, with unresolved D. The germline CDR1 and CDR2 sequences are SGHTA and FQGNSA. V lost 1 base, J lost 1 base, and 5 bases lay in between. The CDR3 is made up of 14 amino acids. CDR3 coding DNA: TGTGCCAGCAGCTTAGATTACAGCAATCAGCCCCAGCATTTT. Its translation is CASSLDYSNQPQHF.

V gene TRBV5-1 combines with J gene TRBJ1-3; 9 bases fit TRBD1. CDR1 and CDR2 (germline): SGHRS, YFSETQ. This CDR3 has 16 residues. The V gene end was trimmed by 0 bases and the J gene end by 4 bases; junction bases not matched to a gene: 5. The CDR3 spells CASSLVGTGNGNTIYF. The CDR3 DNA reads TGCGCCAGCAGCTTGGTAGGGACAGGGAACGGAAACACCATATATTTT.

This clonotype was counted between two and nine times. The rearrangement joins TRBV2 to TRBJ1-5; D perhaps matches TRBD1 (6 bases). Trimming cost V 5 bases and J 4 bases, with 18 bases left between them. In germline, CDR1 is SNHLY, CDR2 FYNNEI. CDR3 length equals 16 residues. The CDR3 reads CASSTQGHLTNQPQHF. The CDR3 DNA sequence: TGTGCCAGCAGTACTCAGGGGCATTTAACTAATCAGCCCCAGCATTTT. Drawing the rest from reference TRBV2 and TRBJ1-5, the complete variable domain is EPEVTQTPSHQVTQMGQEVILRCVPISNHLYFYWYRQILGQKVEFLVSFYNNEISEKSEIFDDQFSVERPDGSNFTLKIRSTKLEDSAMYFCASSTQGHLTNQPQHFGDGTRLSIL.

This chain links TRBV6-5 with TRBJ1-1; the D is unclear. V lost 7 bases to trimming and J lost 1 base, with 16 bases between them. The length of the CDR3 is 15 residues. The germline CDR1 and CDR2 sequences are MNHEY and SVGAGI. CDR3 sequence: CASTQTGIGNTEAFF. The CDR3 coding sequence is TGTGCCAGCACTCAGACTGGGATAGGGAACACTGAAGCTTTCTTT.

This clonotype was counted between two and nine times. The rearrangement joins TRBV29-1 to TRBJ1-1, with D perhaps TRBD1 (6 bases). The germline V gene has CDR1 SQVTM and CDR2 ANQGSEA. CDR3 length equals 14 residues. V was trimmed by 6 bases and J by 4 bases, leaving 18 bases between them. CDR3 region: CSVGGRGRSTEAFF. CDR3 DNA sequence: TGCAGCGTCGGGGGCAGGGGACGGAGCACTGAAGCTTTCTTT.

This clonotype has only one observation. The rearrangement joins TRBV18 to TRBJ2-7, with 15 bases lining up with TRBD2. V trimming: 3 bases; J trimming: 4 bases; junction bases outside the gene matches: 4. Germline V gives CDR1 KGHSH, CDR2 LQKENI. This CDR3 is built from 16 residues. DNA for the CDR3: TGTGCCAGCTCACCCGCCGGGACTAGCGGGGGGTACGAGCAGTACTTC. It specifies CASSPAGTSGGYEQYF.

J is TRBJ1-1 and V is TRBV11-2; no definite D call. CDR1 SGHAT and CDR2 FQNNGV come from the germline V gene. V gave up 2 bases and J gave up 1 base, with 11 bases separating them. The CDR3 runs 15 residues. CDR3 nucleotides: TGTGCCAGCAGCTTAATCGAGGGAGGGAACACTGAAGCTTTCTTT. It specifies CASSLIEGGNTEAFF.

This chain links TRBV4-2 with TRBJ1-5; the D gene is possibly TRBD1 (5 bases). In germline, CDR1 is LGHNA, CDR2 YNFKEQ. Trimming removed 0 bases at V and 6 bases at J, with 12 bases between. The CDR3 totals 15 residues. CDR3 sequence: CASSQEVRGSQPQHF. The DNA of the CDR3 is TGTGCCAGCAGCCAAGAAGTGCGGGGGAGTCAGCCCCAGCATTTT.

The rearrangement uses TRBV5-8 and TRBJ2-3; D unclear. Trimming cost V 4 bases and J 2 bases, with 11 bases left between them. Germline loops: CDR1 SGHTS, CDR2 YDEGEE. There are 14 residues in the CDR3. The CDR3 bases are TGTGCCAGCAGCCCACGCCTTCCCACAGATACGCAGTATTTT. Its translation is CASSPRLPTDTQYF.

The V gene is TRBV12-3 or TRBV12-4, the J gene TRBJ1-2, with D hard to call. This CDR3 has 12 residues. Deletions cut 5 bases from V and 2 bases from J, with 6 bases between. CDR3 nucleotides: TGTGCCAGCAGTAATCAGAACTATGGCTACACCTTC. Protein: CASSNQNYGYTF.

This chain connects TRBV20-1 to TRBJ2-4; 7 bases line up with TRBD1. CDR1 is DFQATT and CDR2 is SNEGSKA in the germline V gene (reference sequence). V trimming: 6 bases; J trimming: 6 bases; junction bases outside the gene matches: 8. The CDR3 is made up of 13 amino acids. CDR3 region: CSALRGPGNIQYF. CDR3 bases: TGCAGTGCCTTGAGGGGGCCGGGAAACATTCAGTACTTC.

A few counts support this clonotype. The J gene is TRBJ1-3, the V gene TRBV7-2; 9 positions agree with TRBD1. This CDR3 comprises 14 residues. After removal of 5 bases from V and 5 bases from J, the junction contained 4 bases not matched to a gene. The V gene's germline CDR1 is SGHTA and CDR2 FQGNSA. The CDR3 region is CASSPGTGRNTIYF. CDR3 DNA: TGTGCCAGCAGCCCAGGGACAGGGAGAAACACCATATATTTT.

In this sample, this clonotype turned up a few times. The rearrangement uses TRBV18 and TRBJ2-3; D gene uncertain. The CDR3 is made up of 11 amino acids. V was pared by 3 bases and J by 6 bases, with 4 bases between. CDR1 is KGHSH and CDR2 is LQKENI in the germline V gene. This CDR3 is CASSPADTQYF. The CDR3 coding sequence is TGTGCCAGCTCACCGGCCGATACGCAGTATTTT. The complete variable domain, with remaining parts taken from reference TRBV18 and TRBJ2-3, reads NAGVMQNPRHLVRRRGQEARLRCSPMKGHSHVYWYRQLPEEGLKFMVYLQKENIIDESGMPKERFSAEFPKEGPSILRIQQVVRGDSAAYFCASSPADTQYFGPGTRLTVL.

The rearrangement uses TRBV7-6 and TRBJ1-1, with 9 bases lining up with TRBD1. The CDR3 covers 16 residues. Germline V gene lookup returns CDR1 SGHVS and CDR2 FNYEAQ. Trimming took 4 bases from V and 2 from J; bases not matched to a gene: 8. CDR3 nucleotides: TGTGCCAGCAGCTCGGGACAGGGACGAGTTAACACTGAAGCTTTCTTT. Amino acids: CASSSGQGRVNTEAFF.

This clonotype has just a few counts. The V call is TRBV7-6, the J call TRBJ1-1; maybe TRBD1 (5 bases). Germline CDR1 SGHVS, CDR2 FNYEAQ. The CDR3 totals 15 residues. The V end lost 5 bases, the J end lost 3 bases, and 16 bases lay between the germline ends. In nucleotides, the CDR3 is TGTGCCAGCAGCCCAGGGTCCCGGGCGGACACTGAAGCTTTCTTT. Translated, it gives CASSPGSRADTEAFF.

The chain is built from TRBV12-3 or TRBV12-4 and TRBJ2-4; D assignment may be TRBD1 or TRBD2 (5 bases each). The V and J ends lost 1 base and 3 bases respectively, with 16 bases between them. The length of the CDR3 is 17 residues. The CDR3 is CASSLEVGEWGKNIQYF. CDR3 coding DNA: TGTGCCAGCAGTTTAGAGGTGGGGGAATGGGGCAAAAACATTCAGTACTTC.

In its sample, this clonotype was seen many times. The CDR3 reads CASSLPTPENTEAFF. The CDR3 nucleotides are TGTGCCAGCAGCCTCCCGACACCTGAGAACACTGAAGCTTTCTTT. J is TRBJ1-1 and V is TRBV5-8, with D unclear. This CDR3 contains 15 residues. CDR1 is SGHTS, CDR2 YDEGEE, per germline. Trimming cost V 4 bases and J 1 base, with 14 bases left between them.